Each of the 14 T cell receptor beta chains below was sequenced from the same sample in a study of T cells in Graves' hyperthyroidism and ophthalmopathy. TCR beta CDR3 regions were amplified from RNA transcripts. Primed by the HTBI set, a first-round RT-PCR was run on the TCR CDR3. TCRdb reprocessed the multiplex PCR reads via MiXCR and lists one record per CDR3 protein. The sample records some 500,000 distinct CDR3 sequences, more than 15% being singletons. What was sequenced was blood. These receptors all come from a woman aged 30 to 39 with Graves' ophthalmopathy.

CDR3 bases: TGTGCCAGCAGCTACTCTTTCAACACCGGGGAGCTGTTTTTT. Residues: CASSYSFNTGELFF. J is TRBJ2-2 and V is TRBV11-3; D is unclear. V was pared by 4 bases and J by 2 bases, with 8 bases between. Germline CDR1 reads SGHNT; CDR2 reads YENEEA. The CDR3 extends over 14 amino acids.

This clonotype appeared many times. This chain connects TRBV6-2 or TRBV6-3 to TRBJ2-7; 7 positions agree with TRBD2. There are 12 residues in the CDR3. CDR1 is MNHEY and CDR2 is SVGEGT in the germline V gene. With 6 bases clipped from V and 6 bases from J, the junction kept 5 bases outside the gene matches. DNA for the CDR3: TGTGCCAGCAGGCGGGAGAGTGGCGAGCAGTACTTC. Translated, it gives CASRRESGEQYF.

This clonotype occurred many times. V usage is TRBV18 and J usage is TRBJ1-1, with D uncertain. The ends were cut back, 1 base at V and 7 bases at J, with 7 bases in the middle. This CDR3 is 12 amino acids long. Germline CDR1 reads KGHSH; CDR2 reads LQKENI. The CDR3 region is CASSPLDGEAFF. The CDR3 DNA sequence: TGTGCCAGCTCACCACTGGACGGTGAAGCTTTCTTT.

A note on this clonotype: With a much larger clone just one base away, this may be a read error. V is TRBV20-1 and J is TRBJ2-5, with D perhaps TRBD1 (6 bases). Trimming left V 8 bases short and J 10 bases short, with 17 bases between. CDR1 and CDR2 (germline): DFQATT, SNEGSKA (reference sequence). The CDR3 contains 11 residues. The DNA of the CDR3 is TGCAGTACTCCGGACAGCCCGTACCAGTACTTC. Protein product: CSTPDSPYQYF.

This clonotype was recorded at least ten times. This rearrangement joins TRBV7-8 to TRBJ2-1; perhaps D is TRBD1 or TRBD2 (5 bases each). V was shortened by 2 bases and J by 10 bases, with 18 bases between the two germline ends. Germline CDR1 reads SGHVS; CDR2 reads FQNEAQ. This CDR3 contains 15 residues. CDR3 coding DNA: TGTGCCAGCAGCTTACTAGCAGGGCGAGTATACGAGCAGTTCTTC. This translates into CASSLLAGRVYEQFF.

This clonotype has a handful of counts. The CDR3 reads CASRKYGYTF. The CDR3 DNA reads as TGTGCCAGCAGGAAATATGGCTACACCTTC. The chain recombines TRBV28 with TRBJ1-2; no definite D call. This CDR3 is built from 10 residues. V was pared by 6 bases and J by 5 bases, with 4 bases between. CDR1 is MDHEN, CDR2 SYDVKM, per germline.

The chain recombines TRBV6-5 with TRBJ2-5; 11 bases agree with TRBD1. V lost 2 bases and J lost 4; bases outside the gene matches: 6. The CDR3 sequence is 16 residues long. Per germline, CDR1 MNHEY and CDR2 SVGAGI. This chain's CDR3 is CASSYGTGGVGETQYF. As DNA, the CDR3 is TGTGCCAGCAGTTACGGGACAGGGGGGGTTGGAGAGACCCAGTACTTC.

This clonotype was seen repeatedly, ten times or more. The CDR3 sequence: CASSLSGARVGYTF. For the CDR3, the DNA is TGTGCCAGCAGTCTCTCAGGGGCGCGGGTTGGCTACACCTTC. The J gene is TRBJ1-2, the V gene TRBV28; tentative D call: TRBD1 (6 bases). The CDR3 loop spans 14 amino acids. Germline-derived CDR1 and CDR2 are MDHEN and SYDVKM. V shed 5 bases and J shed 7 bases, with 17 bases lying between them.

V and J are TRBV20-1 and TRBJ2-2, with TRBD2 matching over 8 bases. There are 17 residues in the CDR3. V was pared by 3 bases and J by 2 bases, with 11 bases of the junction left unmatched. In germline, CDR1 is DFQATT, CDR2 SNEGSKA (reference sequence). The CDR3, as DNA: TGCAGTGCTAGTATTAGGACTAGCAATTTCAACACCGGGGAGCTGTTTTTT. Translation: CSASIRTSNFNTGELFF.

This clonotype came up many times. The V and J genes are TRBV5-1 and TRBJ2-1, with D uncertain. Germline V gene data show CDR1 as SGHRS and CDR2 as YFSETQ. Trimming removed 0 bases at V and 8 bases at J, with 12 bases between. CDR3 size: 14 residues. The CDR3 bases are TGCGCCAGCAGCTTGGGACGAGTAGAGGATGAGCAGTTCTTC. This codes for CASSLGRVEDEQFF.

This clonotype was seen only a few times. This chain uses TRBV12-3 or TRBV12-4 with TRBJ1-5; tentative D call: TRBD1 (6 bases). V lost 7 bases and J 0 bases, leaving 10 bases between the germline ends. The length of the CDR3 is 14 residues. CDR3 in amino acids: CASKGEYSNQPQHF. The CDR3 region has the DNA TGTGCCAGCAAGGGGGAATATAGCAATCAGCCCCAGCATTTT.

J is TRBJ2-1 and V is TRBV2; D is perhaps TRBD1 (5 bases). The CDR3 length is 13 residues. V was cut by 4 bases and J by 6 bases, with 10 bases left in between. Per the germline V gene, CDR1 is SNHLY and CDR2 is FYNNEI. CDR3 sequence: CASSAQGFNEQFF. CDR3 nucleotides: TGTGCCAGCAGTGCCCAGGGATTCAATGAGCAGTTCTTC.

This clonotype came up a few times. J is TRBJ2-2 and V is TRBV12-5; no clear D gene. The CDR3 spans 14 residues. V was clipped by 5 bases and J by 0 bases, with 7 bases between them. CDR1 LGHNT and CDR2 FRNRAP come from the germline V gene. CDR3 residues: CASGLGPNTGELFF. CDR3 nucleotide sequence: TGTGCTAGTGGTCTCGGCCCGAACACCGGGGAGCTGTTTTTT.

This clonotype was detected ten times or more. The chain couples TRBV27 to TRBJ2-7, with a weak D call TRBD1 (6 bases). V gave up 5 bases and J gave up 0 bases, with 11 bases separating them. Germline CDR1 is MNHEY and CDR2 is SMNVEV (reference sequence). The CDR3 length is 14 residues. Here the CDR3 DNA reads TGTGCCAGCAGTCAGACGGACAGCTCCTACGAGCAGTACTTC. It translates to CASSQTDSSYEQYF.